Following are 20 T cell receptor beta chains from one sample sequenced in a study of response to subunit inactivated influenza vaccine. TCRdb processed the RT-PCR reads anew with MiXCR; each CDR3 protein has one entry. In the table there are around 530,000 distinct CDR3 sequences, about 12% of which are singletons. Material: PBMCs from blood, obtained on the day of vaccination. Receptors were obtained from a man aged 45 to 65 who received an inactivated influenza vaccine.

V and J are TRBV20-1 and TRBJ2-7, with D tentatively TRBD1 (6 bases). Germline lookup yields CDR1 DFQATT and CDR2 SNEGSKA (reference sequence). This CDR3 spans 15 amino acids. Trimming cost V 7 bases and J 0 bases, with 19 bases left between them. CDR3 loop: CSGVHREQVSYEQYF. CDR3 DNA: TGCAGTGGCGTGCACAGGGAACAAGTCTCCTACGAGCAGTACTTC.

The V and J genes are TRBV20-1 and TRBJ1-2; TRBD1 aligns across 9 bases. CDR3 length equals 13 residues. With 6 bases clipped from V and 5 bases from J, the junction kept 7 bases outside the gene matches. Germline CDR1 DFQATT, CDR2 SNEGSKA (reference sequence). CDR3 region: CSAGGQGWYGYTF. As DNA, the CDR3 is TGCAGTGCAGGGGGACAGGGTTGGTATGGCTACACCTTC.

This clonotype was observed many times. This chain joins TRBV27 and TRBJ1-2; 9 positions match TRBD1. The CDR3 has 15 amino acids. V trimming: 4 bases; J trimming: 3 bases; junction bases outside the gene matches: 6. Germline V gene lookup returns CDR1 MNHEY and CDR2 SMNVEV (reference sequence). In nucleotides, the CDR3 is TGTGCCAGCAGTTCGACACAGGGGGCTTACTATGGCTACACCTTC. Protein product: CASSSTQGAYYGYTF.

This clonotype showed up many times. The rearrangement joins TRBV3-1 to TRBJ1-6; D ambiguous. The CDR3 is 13 residues long. The ends were cut back, 2 bases at V and 5 bases at J, with 4 bases in the middle. Germline lookup yields CDR1 LGHDT and CDR2 YNNKEL (reference sequence). CDR3 in amino acids: CASSQINNSPLHF. In DNA, the CDR3 is TGTGCCAGCAGCCAAATCAATAATTCACCCCTCCACTTT. The full variable domain, with the rest looked up from reference TRBV3-1 and TRBJ1-6, is DTAVSQTPKYLVTQMGNDKSIKCEQNLGHDTMYWYKQDSKKFLKIMFSYNNKELIINETVPNRFSPKSPDKAHLNLHINSLELGDSAVYFCASSQINNSPLHFGNGTRLTVT.

This clonotype occurred a few times. This chain links TRBV18 with TRBJ2-3; TRBD2 aligns across 7 bases. The CDR3 sequence is 15 residues long. V lost 3 bases and J lost 5; bases outside the gene matches: 8. CDR1 and CDR2 (germline): KGHSH, LQKENI. CDR3 residues: CASSPQGGRRDTQYF. DNA of the CDR3: TGTGCCAGCTCACCGCAGGGAGGGCGTAGAGATACGCAGTATTTT.

The chain joins TRBV7-9 to TRBJ2-1, with 11 positions matching TRBD2. The CDR3 runs to 16 residues. V gave up 5 bases and J gave up 3 bases; unmatched junction bases: 6. Per germline, CDR1 SEHNR and CDR2 FQNEAQ (reference sequence). The CDR3 region is CASSPLGLADYNEQFF. In nucleotides, the CDR3 is TGTGCCAGCAGCCCATTGGGACTAGCGGACTACAATGAGCAGTTCTTC.

This clonotype was found a few times. J is TRBJ1-2 and V is TRBV4-3; D may be TRBD1 (5 bases). The germline V and J ends were trimmed by 0 bases and 0 bases, with 11 bases remaining between them. The CDR3 runs to 16 residues. CDR1 is LGHNA, CDR2 YSLEER, per germline. CDR3 sequence (DNA): TGCGCCAGCAGCCAAGATGGGGGGGGTACTAACTATGGCTACACCTTC. Encoded protein: CASSQDGGGTNYGYTF.

This clonotype was found many times. This rearrangement joins TRBV7-2 to TRBJ2-5; TRBD1 matches at 7 bases. V shed 1 base and J 5 bases; nucleotides not matched to a gene: 4. Germline values: CDR1 SGHTA, CDR2 FQGNSA. This CDR3 comprises 14 residues. CDR3 DNA sequence: TGTGCCAGCAGCTTAGTGACAGGGTTCGAGACCCAGTACTTC. It encodes CASSLVTGFETQYF.

Here the CDR3 reads CASSPLRSPRSSYEQYF. CDR3 nucleotides: TGTGCCAGCAGCCCGCTTAGGAGTCCCAGGAGCTCCTACGAGCAGTACTTC. V is TRBV11-2 and J is TRBJ2-7, with no clear D. CDR3 length: 17 residues. The V end was cut by 5 bases, the J end by 0 bases, with 20 bases between. The germline CDR1 and CDR2 sequences are SGHAT and FQNNGV.

This clonotype was seen ten or more times. V usage is TRBV5-1 and J usage is TRBJ2-3, with D unresolved. The germline V and J ends were trimmed by 0 bases and 0 bases, with 8 bases remaining between them. CDR1 is SGHRS, CDR2 YFSETQ, per germline. The CDR3 extends over 15 amino acids. The CDR3 spells CASSLALGSTDTQYF. The CDR3 DNA reads as TGCGCCAGCAGCTTGGCCCTTGGGAGCACAGATACGCAGTATTTT. Together with reference TRBV5-1 and TRBJ2-3, the CDR3 gives the full variable domain: KAGVTQTPRYLIKTRGQQVTLSCSPISGHRSVSWYQQTPGQGLQFLFEYFSETQRNKGNFPGRFSGRQFSNSRSEMNVSTLELGDSALYLCASSLALGSTDTQYFGPGTRLTVL.

This clonotype appeared a few times. J is TRBJ2-5 and V is TRBV7-2; possibly TRBD2 for D (5 bases). The CDR3 has 15 amino acids. CDR1 is SGHTA and CDR2 is FQGNSA in the germline V gene. V lost 5 bases to trimming and J lost 5 bases, with 18 bases between them. Written as DNA, the CDR3 is TGTGCCAGCAGCCGAAGAGGAGGTCGGGTGGAGACCCAGTACTTC. Protein sequence: CASSRRGGRVETQYF.

This clonotype has only a few counts. The chain recombines TRBV4-2 with TRBJ1-1; D gene unclear. V was shortened by 0 bases and J by 7 bases, with 21 bases between the two germline ends. Germline V gene lookup returns CDR1 LGHNA and CDR2 YNFKEQ. The CDR3 runs to 17 residues. This chain's CDR3 is CASSQDLRPNPLLEAFF. The CDR3, as DNA: TGTGCCAGCAGCCAAGATTTGAGGCCGAACCCCCTCCTTGAAGCTTTCTTT.

In its sample, this clonotype was seen a few times. V and J are TRBV7-2 and TRBJ1-2; 7 bases agree with TRBD1. The CDR3 loop spans 13 amino acids. Germline trimming cut 3 bases from V and 7 bases from J; bases unmatched to any gene: 5. Germline V lookup: CDR1 SGHTA, CDR2 FQGNSA. The CDR3 bases are TGTGCCAGCAGCTTTGGGACAGAGAGTGGCTACACCTTC. It specifies CASSFGTESGYTF.

The V call is TRBV15, the J call TRBJ2-2; no clear D. The CDR3 is made up of 14 amino acids. CDR1 is LNHNV and CDR2 is YYDKDF in the germline V gene (reference sequence). Trimming shortened V by 6 bases and J by 1 base, and 9 bases separated the two germline ends. The CDR3 DNA reads as TGTGCCACCAGTTTCCTGCTGAACACCGGGGAGCTGTTTTTT. Its translation is CATSFLLNTGELFF.

This rearrangement joins TRBV3-1 to TRBJ2-7, with TRBD2 matching 11 bases. The CDR3 is made up of 14 amino acids. Germline CDR1 is LGHDT and CDR2 is YNNKEL (reference sequence). V was clipped by 3 bases and J by 6 bases; unmatched bases: 4. CDR3 region: CASSQGLAAFEQYF. CDR3 nucleotides: TGTGCCAGCAGCCAGGGACTAGCGGCGTTCGAGCAGTACTTC.

The chain joins TRBV11-2 to TRBJ2-4; D tentatively fits TRBD1 or TRBD2 (6 bases each). The CDR3 contains 14 residues. CDR1 is SGHAT, CDR2 FQNNGV, per germline. V dropped 2 bases and J dropped 8 bases, with 13 bases sitting between them. CDR3 in amino acids: CASSLQWGADIQYF. CDR3 nucleotides: TGTGCCAGCAGCTTACAATGGGGGGCGGACATTCAGTACTTC.

The chain couples TRBV3-1 to TRBJ2-1; 9 bases map to TRBD2. V gave up 8 bases and J gave up 4 bases; unmatched junction bases: 9. CDR3 size: 15 residues. Germline V lookup: CDR1 LGHDT, CDR2 YNNKEL (reference sequence). This CDR3 is CASRLTSGAYNEQFF. The CDR3 DNA reads TGTGCCAGCCGCCTGACTAGCGGTGCGTACAATGAGCAGTTCTTC.

Notes on this clonotype: Possible read error: a much larger clone is one base away. The chain joins TRBV9 to TRBJ2-5; D unclear. The germline V gene encodes CDR1 SGDLS and CDR2 YYNGEE. The CDR3 covers 14 residues. CDR3 in DNA: TGTGTCAGCAGCGTAGACGTTAGCCAAGAGACCCAGTACTTC. Translation gives CVSSVDVSQETQYF.

A few counts support this clonotype. The chain combines TRBV20-1 with TRBJ2-7, with a tentative D call TRBD2 (6 bases). In germline, CDR1 is DFQATT, CDR2 SNEGSKA (reference sequence). Trimming took off 5 bases at V and 3 bases at J, with 17 bases between the two ends. The CDR3 is 14 residues long. CDR3 in amino acids: CSAEELGGIYEQYF. CDR3 bases: TGCAGTGCTGAGGAACTTGGAGGGATCTACGAGCAGTACTTC.

The chain couples TRBV7-2 to TRBJ1-6, with 8 bases aligning to TRBD1. The J segment lost 10 bases and the V segment lost 4 bases, leaving 6 bases of the junction unmatched. The CDR3 consists of 14 residues. Germline V gene data show CDR1 as SGHTA and CDR2 as FQGNSA. This CDR3 reads CASSYGQGSSPLHF. The CDR3 nucleotides are TGTGCCAGCAGCTATGGACAGGGAAGCTCACCCCTCCACTTT.